This is a list of T cell receptor beta chains from one sample in a study of lymphopenia after photon versus proton radiotherapy. TCRdb keeps only in-frame clones here, not all; method: immunoSEQ multiplex PCR. The sample lists roughly 53,000 clones; about four fifths were seen once. The sequenced sample was peripheral blood, obtained from a patient treated with photon-based radiotherapy. The receptor source for this set is a man in his fifties with gastric cancer. Both conserved end residues are part of each CDR3. A D gene is named only where the DNA matches it firmly. The size entry is marked missing in some rows and otherwise reads once, few, many or a size class.

d_gene: .
len: 14
abundance: once
j_gene: TRBJ1-5
v_gene: TRBV5-6
CDR3aa: CASSGGPLNQPQHF
CDR3nt: TGTGCCAGCAGCGGGGGACCCTTAAATCAGCCCCAGCATTTT

d_gene: TRBD1
len: 16
abundance: .
j_gene: TRBJ2-7
v_gene: TRBV13
CDR3aa: CASSLTWDRGSYEQYF
CDR3nt: TGTGCCAGCAGCCTAACCTGGGACAGGGGATCCTACGAGCAGTACTTC

d_gene: .
len: 15
abundance: .
j_gene: TRBJ1-4
v_gene: TRBV12-1
CDR3aa: CASSFRQAGNEKLFF
CDR3nt: TGTGCCAGCAGTTTCAGACAGGCCGGTAATGAAAAACTGTTTTTT

d_gene: TRBD1
len: 14
abundance: .
j_gene: TRBJ2-7
v_gene: TRBV4-3
CDR3aa: CASSPPQGAYEQYF
CDR3nt: TGCGCCAGCAGCCCGCCCCAGGGGGCCTACGAGCAGTACTTC

d_gene: TRBD2
len: 16
abundance: .
j_gene: TRBJ2-7
v_gene: TRBV6-6
CDR3aa: CASSLGLAEKSYEQYF
CDR3nt: TGTGCCAGCAGTCTTGGACTAGCGGAAAAGTCCTACGAGCAGTACTTC

d_gene: .
len: 14
abundance: once
j_gene: TRBJ2-5
v_gene: TRBV7-2
CDR3aa: CASSGRSGVETQYF
CDR3nt: TGTGCCAGCAGCGGCAGATCGGGAGTAGAGACCCAGTACTTC

d_gene: TRBD1
len: 15
abundance: .
j_gene: TRBJ2-7
v_gene: TRBV6-6
CDR3aa: CASSPGQGSSYEQYF
CDR3nt: TGTGCCAGCAGCCCGGGACAGGGGAGTTCCTACGAGCAGTACTTC

d_gene: .
len: 15
abundance: .
j_gene: TRBJ1-4
v_gene: TRBV6-5
CDR3aa: CASSYSSGSNEKLFF
CDR3nt: TGTGCCAGCAGTTACTCTTCCGGGTCTAATGAAAAACTGTTTTTT

d_gene: .
len: 13
abundance: .
j_gene: TRBJ2-7
v_gene: TRBV11-3
CDR3aa: CASSRRPLGEQYF
CDR3nt: TGTGCCAGCAGCCGACGGCCGTTGGGAGAGCAGTACTTC

d_gene: .
len: 14
abundance: .
j_gene: TRBJ1-5
v_gene: TRBV28
CDR3aa: CASSLGGLNQPQHF
CDR3nt: TGTGCCAGCAGTTTAGGGGGGCTGAATCAGCCCCAGCATTTT

d_gene: .
len: 14
abundance: .
j_gene: TRBJ1-5
v_gene: TRBV18
CDR3aa: CASSPRDSNQPQHF
CDR3nt: TGTGCCAGCTCACCGCGGGACAGCAATCAGCCCCAGCATTTT

d_gene: TRBD2
len: 14
abundance: .
j_gene: TRBJ2-7
v_gene: TRBV10-3
CDR3aa: CAISEPRGAYEQYF
CDR3nt: TGTGCCATCAGTGAGCCCCGGGGGGCCTACGAGCAGTACTTC

d_gene: .
len: 15
abundance: .
j_gene: TRBJ2-3
v_gene: TRBV7-9
CDR3aa: CASRRKRAGTDTQYF
CDR3nt: TGTGCCAGCAGACGTAAGCGGGCGGGCACAGATACGCAGTATTTT

d_gene: .
len: 12
abundance: medium-sized
j_gene: TRBJ2-7
v_gene: TRBV7-9
CDR3aa: CASSPRSYEQYF
CDR3nt: TGTGCCAGCAGCCCTCGCTCCTACGAGCAGTACTTC

d_gene: .
len: 17
abundance: .
j_gene: TRBJ2-2
v_gene: TRBV5-4
CDR3aa: CASSSAGRSSNTGELFF
CDR3nt: TGTGCCAGCAGCTCGGCCGGACGGTCCTCGAACACCGGGGAGCTGTTTTTT

d_gene: .
len: 16
abundance: .
j_gene: TRBJ1-5
v_gene: TRBV21-1
CDR3aa: CARPLGGGFGNQPQHF
CDR3nt: TGTGCCAGGCCCCTAGGGGGGGGGTTTGGGAATCAGCCCCAGCATTTT

d_gene: TRBD2
len: 17
abundance: .
j_gene: TRBJ2-1
v_gene: TRBV28
CDR3aa: CASSSFGLAGGPKEQFF
CDR3nt: TGTGCCAGCAGTTCCTTCGGACTAGCGGGAGGGCCAAAAGAGCAGTTCTTC

d_gene: .
len: 14
abundance: few
j_gene: TRBJ2-2
v_gene: TRBV6-6
CDR3aa: CASSLMGVSGELFF
CDR3nt: TGTGCCAGCAGTTTGATGGGGGTCAGCGGGGAGCTGTTTTTT

d_gene: .
len: 14
abundance: .
j_gene: TRBJ2-7
v_gene: TRBV7-2
CDR3aa: CASSLRQESYEQYF
CDR3nt: TGTGCCAGCAGCTTACGACAGGAGTCCTACGAGCAGTACTTC

d_gene: .
len: 14
abundance: .
j_gene: TRBJ2-3
v_gene: TRBV10-1
CDR3aa: CASQPRGKTDTQYF
CDR3nt: TGCGCCAGCCAGCCCCGGGGAAAAACAGATACGCAGTATTTT

d_gene: TRBD2
len: 14
abundance: .
j_gene: TRBJ2-7
v_gene: TRBV7-8
CDR3aa: CASRPSSGRAGQYF
CDR3nt: TGTGCCAGCAGACCCTCTAGCGGGAGGGCCGGGCAGTACTTC

d_gene: .
len: 14
abundance: .
j_gene: TRBJ1-5
v_gene: TRBV5-8
CDR3aa: CASSLGQGSQPQHF
CDR3nt: TGTGCCAGCAGCTTGGGGCAGGGTAGCCAGCCCCAGCATTTT

d_gene: .
len: 12
abundance: .
j_gene: TRBJ2-3
v_gene: TRBV7-9
CDR3aa: CASSPSTDTQYF
CDR3nt: TGTGCCAGCAGCCCAAGCACAGATACGCAGTATTTT

d_gene: TRBD1
len: 12
abundance: few
j_gene: TRBJ1-2
v_gene: TRBV10-3
CDR3aa: CAIQGAAYGYTF
CDR3nt: TGTGCCATCCAGGGGGCAGCTTATGGCTACACCTTC

d_gene: .
len: 17
abundance: .
j_gene: TRBJ2-1
v_gene: TRBV11-2
CDR3aa: CASSLLGGSLSYNEQFF
CDR3nt: TGTGCCAGCAGCTTATTGGGGGGCAGCCTCTCCTACAATGAGCAGTTCTTC

d_gene: TRBD2
len: 18
abundance: .
j_gene: TRBJ2-1
v_gene: TRBV11-2
CDR3aa: CASSLAGGLAGGYNEQFF
CDR3nt: TGTGCCAGCAGCTTAGCAGGGGGACTAGCGGGAGGGTACAATGAGCAGTTCTTC

d_gene: .
len: 15
abundance: .
j_gene: TRBJ2-3
v_gene: TRBV6-1
CDR3aa: CASSLEVLSADTQYF
CDR3nt: TGTGCCAGCAGCCTGGAGGTACTATCAGCAGATACGCAGTATTTT

d_gene: TRBD2
len: 17
abundance: .
j_gene: TRBJ2-3
v_gene: TRBV30
CDR3aa: CAWSASTSGRARDTQYF
CDR3nt: TGTGCCTGGAGTGCCTCGACTAGCGGGAGGGCCCGTGATACGCAGTATTTT

d_gene: .
len: 12
abundance: .
j_gene: TRBJ1-2
v_gene: TRBV27
CDR3aa: CASSPYGYRVFF
CDR3nt: TGTGCCAGCAGTCCCTACGGGTACCGCGTTTTCTTC

d_gene: TRBD1
len: 15
abundance: .
j_gene: TRBJ1-2
v_gene: TRBV7-2
CDR3aa: CASSRSQGAGYGYTF
CDR3nt: TGTGCCAGCAGCCGCTCTCAGGGGGCGGGCTATGGCTACACCTTC

d_gene: TRBD1
len: 15
abundance: few
j_gene: TRBJ2-5
v_gene: TRBV15
CDR3aa: CATSPTRGWAETQYF
CDR3nt: TGTGCCACCAGCCCCACCAGGGGGTGGGCAGAGACCCAGTACTTC

d_gene: .
len: 12
abundance: .
j_gene: TRBJ1-2
v_gene: TRBV19
CDR3aa: CATLDNFSGYTF
CDR3nt: TGTGCCACCTTAGACAATTTCTCTGGCTACACCTTC

d_gene: TRBD2
len: 16
abundance: .
j_gene: TRBJ2-5
v_gene: TRBV11-1
CDR3aa: CASSPWTGGGQETQYF
CDR3nt: TGTGCCAGCAGCCCATGGACGGGAGGAGGCCAAGAGACCCAGTACTTC

d_gene: TRBD2
len: 17
abundance: .
j_gene: TRBJ2-3
v_gene: TRBV4-2
CDR3aa: CASSQNRDSGSADTQYF
CDR3nt: TGTGCCAGCAGCCAAAACAGAGATAGCGGGAGCGCAGATACGCAGTATTTT

d_gene: TRBD1
len: 16
abundance: .
j_gene: TRBJ2-3
v_gene: TRBV15
CDR3aa: CATSTLWTGSTDTQYF
CDR3nt: TGTGCCACCAGCACCCTGTGGACAGGTAGCACAGATACGCAGTATTTT

d_gene: TRBD2
len: 13
abundance: many
j_gene: TRBJ2-7
v_gene: TRBV29-1
CDR3aa: CSVVRLAGTEQYF
CDR3nt: TGCAGCGTTGTGCGGCTAGCGGGGACCGAGCAGTACTTC

d_gene: .
len: 17
abundance: .
j_gene: TRBJ2-1
v_gene: TRBV28
CDR3aa: CASSPGAGPRHYNEQFF
CDR3nt: TGTGCCAGCAGTCCCGGAGCTGGCCCTCGCCATTACAATGAGCAGTTCTTC

d_gene: .
len: 13
abundance: few
j_gene: TRBJ2-7
v_gene: TRBV10-3
CDR3aa: CAITQTQGGEQYF
CDR3nt: TGTGCCATTACCCAGACACAGGGAGGTGAGCAGTACTTC

d_gene: .
len: 13
abundance: .
j_gene: TRBJ1-2
v_gene: TRBV10-3
CDR3aa: CAISESSERSYTF
CDR3nt: TGTGCCATCAGTGAGTCTTCCGAGAGAAGCTACACCTTC

d_gene: .
len: 16
abundance: .
j_gene: TRBJ1-2
v_gene: TRBV7-2
CDR3aa: CASSSQQGGDGSGYTF
CDR3nt: TGTGCCAGCAGCTCGCAGCAAGGAGGGGATGGCTCTGGCTACACCTTC

d_gene: TRBD1
len: 13
abundance: .
j_gene: TRBJ1-2
v_gene: TRBV2
CDR3aa: CASSGQGNYGYTF
CDR3nt: TGTGCCAGCAGTGGACAGGGTAACTATGGCTACACCTTC

d_gene: TRBD1
len: 16
abundance: .
j_gene: TRBJ2-7
v_gene: TRBV15
CDR3aa: CATSRVAGTVPYEQYF
CDR3nt: TGTGCCACCAGCAGAGTTGCCGGGACAGTCCCCTACGAGCAGTACTTC

d_gene: .
len: 18
abundance: .
j_gene: TRBJ2-3
v_gene: TRBV27
CDR3aa: CASSLTGGKEFDTDTQYF
CDR3nt: TGTGCCAGCAGTTTAACTGGGGGGAAGGAGTTCGACACAGATACGCAGTATTTT

d_gene: .
len: 14
abundance: .
j_gene: TRBJ1-1
v_gene: TRBV5-1
CDR3aa: CASSLQTANTEAFF
CDR3nt: TGCGCCAGCAGCTTGCAGACGGCGAACACTGAAGCTTTCTTT

d_gene: TRBD2
len: 16
abundance: .
j_gene: TRBJ2-3
v_gene: TRBV6-5
CDR3aa: CASSYSGDSGRYTQYF
CDR3nt: TGTGCCAGCAGTTACTCGGGGGATAGCGGGAGATATACGCAGTATTTT

d_gene: .
len: 13
abundance: .
j_gene: TRBJ2-1
v_gene: TRBV7-2
CDR3aa: CASSLGTYNEQFF
CDR3nt: TGTGCCAGCAGCTTAGGGACTTACAATGAGCAGTTCTTC

d_gene: .
len: 14
abundance: .
j_gene: TRBJ2-7
v_gene: TRBV5-7
CDR3aa: CASSLRQASYEQYF
CDR3nt: TGTGCCAGCAGCTTGAGGCAGGCCTCCTACGAGCAGTACTTC

d_gene: .
len: 14
abundance: .
j_gene: TRBJ1-2
v_gene: TRBV19
CDR3aa: CASSLRDGNYGYTF
CDR3nt: TGTGCCAGTAGTCTTCGGGACGGGAACTATGGCTACACCTTC

d_gene: .
len: 17
abundance: once
j_gene: TRBJ2-3
v_gene: TRBV18
CDR3aa: CASSQGSDWGSTDTQYF
CDR3nt: TGTGCCAGCTCCCAAGGGTCAGATTGGGGTAGCACAGATACGCAGTATTTT

d_gene: .
len: 15
abundance: .
j_gene: TRBJ2-5
v_gene: TRBV5-8
CDR3aa: CASARGATIQETQYF
CDR3nt: TGTGCCAGCGCAAGAGGGGCAACTATTCAAGAGACCCAGTACTTC